This entry is about one TCR beta chain. Its antigen is currently unknown. This record belongs to a study of response to subunit inactivated influenza vaccine. J was trimmed by 0 bases and V by 5 bases; bases with no gene match: 1. Germline V lookup: CDR1 MDHEN, CDR2 SYDVKM. This CDR3 has 14 amino acids. A single record per CDR3 protein comes from TCRdb applying MiXCR to the RT-PCR reads. The repertoire holds approximately 200,000 distinct CDR3 sequences, around 14% seen once, with about a quarter in the top ten. Study-wide findings and caveats: Every seasonal influenza vaccination brings in few new T cells, the authors suggested.

The genes are TRBV28 and TRBJ1-5; 7 bases are shared with TRBD1. The sequencing used CD8+ T cells sorted from PBMCs, collected about 5 days after vaccination. The clonotype comes from a man in his fifties or sixties who received an inactivated influenza vaccine. This chain's CDR3 is CASSDRDSNQPQHF. CDR3 in DNA: TGTGCCAGCAGTGACAGGGATAGCAATCAGCCCCAGCATTTT.